Following are 19 T cell receptor beta chains from one sample sequenced in a study of T cell responses to AZD1222 COVID-19 vaccine (dated by TCRdb to the early 2020s). The label giving this sample's time point can be read as: baseline before first vaccination. Preparation of the library involved the immunoSEQ multiplex PCR assay. This immuneACCESS table, as held by TCRdb, lists in-frame sequences with V and J called but not all clones. Of the missing ones, under half trace to an unresolved V gene in checked studies; the others have no known cause. The sample contains about 99,000 clones, more than 75% of them found a single time. The top ten clones comprise around 2.8% of the sample. The sequences come from peripheral blood, collected on day 0 of AZD1222 vaccination. These receptors were obtained from an adult in good health.

The chain joins TRBV28 to TRBJ1-4; 10 bases agree with TRBD1. CDR1 and CDR2 from the germline V gene are MDHEN and SYDVKM. This CDR3 is built from 15 residues. V was clipped by 3 bases and J by 7 bases; unmatched bases: 5. The CDR3 nucleotides are TGTGCCAGCAGTTTGACGGGACAGGGGATTGAAAAACTGTTTTTT. It specifies CASSLTGQGIEKLFF.

V is TRBV27 and J is TRBJ1-2; D remains ambiguous. Germline values: CDR1 MNHEY, CDR2 SMNVEV (reference sequence). V lost 6 bases, J lost 4 bases, and 12 bases lay in between. The CDR3 loop spans 13 amino acids. This CDR3 is CASRLRGSYGYTF. The CDR3 DNA is TGTGCCAGCAGGCTACGGGGTTCCTATGGCTACACCTTC.

V gene TRBV4-3 combines with J gene TRBJ1-1; D call uncertain. Germline V gene data show CDR1 as LGHNA and CDR2 as YSLEER. The V gene lost 0 bases and the J gene lost 7 bases, with 15 bases spanning the gap. This CDR3 has 15 residues. In nucleotides, the CDR3 is TGCGCCAGCAGCCAAGATAAGACCTTCTCGAGTGAAGCTTTCTTT. Translated: CASSQDKTFSSEAFF.

The V and J genes are TRBV4-1 and TRBJ1-5; tentatively, D is TRBD1 (5 bases). Trimming stripped 0 bases from V and 0 bases from J, with 15 bases between. This CDR3 region has 18 residues. Germline CDR1 reads MGHRA; CDR2 reads YSYEKL. The CDR3 loop is CASSQDRSREYSNQPQHF. The CDR3 DNA sequence: TGCGCCAGCAGCCAAGATAGGAGCAGGGAGTATAGCAATCAGCCCCAGCATTTT.

The DNA for the CDR3 is TGTGCCAGTAGTATCCCGGTCGTAGGGGAGTCCGAGCAGTACTTC. Translating it yields CASSIPVVGESEQYF. The rearrangement uses TRBV19 and TRBJ2-7; D is possibly TRBD1 or TRBD2 (5 bases each). The CDR3 consists of 15 residues. Per germline, CDR1 LNHDA and CDR2 SQIVND (reference sequence). Trimming took off 3 bases at V and 6 bases at J, with 18 bases between the two ends.

The V call is TRBV5-8, the J call TRBJ2-6, with D perhaps matching TRBD2 (6 bases). Germline V lookup: CDR1 SGHTS, CDR2 YDEGEE. This CDR3 contains 16 residues. V lost 2 bases and J 0 bases, leaving 9 bases between the germline ends. CDR3 nucleotides: TGTGCCAGCAGCTTAATCGGGGGCTCTGGGGCCAACGTCCTGACTTTC. It is translated as CASSLIGGSGANVLTF.

The chain has TRBV7-2 and TRBJ1-2; D perhaps matches TRBD1 (6 bases). CDR1 and CDR2 (germline): SGHTA, FQGNSA. The CDR3 length is 12 residues. Deletions cut 5 bases from V and 2 bases from J, with 6 bases between. The CDR3 spells CASSQGNYGYTF. CDR3 nucleotides: TGTGCCAGCAGCCAGGGGAACTATGGCTACACCTTC.

In DNA, the CDR3 is TGTGCCAGCATGTTAGGAGGGCTAGCGGGAGGGAGCGCCTACAATGAGCAGTTCTTC. Translated, it gives CASMLGGLAGGSAYNEQFF. The V gene is TRBV28, the J gene TRBJ2-1; 12 bases agree with TRBD2. Germline CDR1 is MDHEN and CDR2 is SYDVKM. After removal of 7 bases from V and 2 bases from J, the junction contained 15 bases not matched to a gene. The CDR3 loop spans 19 amino acids.

The chain carries TRBV13 and TRBJ1-2, with 8 bases lining up with TRBD1. CDR3 size: 14 residues. Germline trimming cut 2 bases from V and 4 bases from J; bases unmatched to any gene: 3. Germline loops: CDR1 PRHDT, CDR2 FYEKMQ (reference sequence). The CDR3: CASSLFTGGYGYTF. The CDR3 region has the DNA TGTGCCAGCAGCTTATTTACAGGGGGCTATGGCTACACCTTC. The full variable domain, with the rest looked up from reference TRBV13 and TRBJ1-2, is AAGVIQSPRHLIKEKRETATLKCYPIPRHDTVYWYQQGPGQDPQFLISFYEKMQSDKGSIPDRFSAQQFSDYHSELNMSSLELGDSALYFCASSLFTGGYGYTFGSGTRLTVV.

The chain combines TRBV11-2 with TRBJ2-1; TRBD2 matches 13 bases. The CDR3 totals 16 residues. Trimming cost V 4 bases and J 5 bases; bases outside gene matches: 5. The germline CDR1 and CDR2 sequences are SGHAT and FQNNGV. CDR3 sequence reads: CASSSLAGGSNNEQFF. The CDR3 DNA follows: TGTGCCAGCAGCTCACTAGCGGGAGGGTCTAACAATGAGCAGTTCTTC.

This sequence joins TRBV6-6 and TRBJ2-5; 8 bases are a match to TRBD2. Unmatched junction bases numbered 11, after V lost 8 bases and J lost 9 bases. The CDR3 is made up of 13 amino acids. Germline V gene sequence: CDR1 MNHNY, CDR2 SVGAGI (reference sequence). The CDR3 loop is CASGGGPVEAQYF. The CDR3 coding sequence is TGTGCCAGCGGCGGGGGGCCCGTTGAGGCCCAGTACTTC.

J is TRBJ2-7 and V is TRBV7-2, with 9 bases matching TRBD2. The CDR3 has 15 amino acids. Per the germline V gene, CDR1 is SGHTA and CDR2 is FQGNSA. Trimming cost V 5 bases and J 3 bases; bases outside gene matches: 8. This CDR3 reads CASSPTGTSFYEQYF. The CDR3 nucleotides are TGTGCCAGCAGCCCCACCGGGACTAGCTTCTACGAGCAGTACTTC.

The V and J genes are TRBV5-4 and TRBJ2-7, with a possible D match to TRBD2 (6 bases). The CDR3 runs to 16 residues. The V and J ends lost 1 base and 2 bases respectively, with 16 bases between them. The V gene's germline CDR1 is SGHNT and CDR2 YYREEE (reference sequence). In nucleotides, the CDR3 is TGTGCCAGCAGCTTGTTTGTCGCGGGGAATCCCTACGAGCAGTACTTC. It is translated as CASSLFVAGNPYEQYF.

The V call is TRBV19, the J call TRBJ2-7; D perhaps matches TRBD1 (5 bases). The V end lost 7 bases, the J end lost 0 bases, and 13 bases lay between the germline ends. CDR1 is LNHDA, CDR2 SQIVND, per germline (reference sequence). There are 14 residues in the CDR3. Here the CDR3 reads CASKGSDGSYEQYF. CDR3 nucleotides: TGTGCCAGTAAGGGGTCGGACGGCTCCTACGAGCAGTACTTC.

This rearrangement joins TRBV3-1 (or the pseudogene TRBV3-2) to TRBJ2-1; 8 positions agree with TRBD2. Germline V gives CDR1 LGHDT, CDR2 YNNKEL (reference sequence). This CDR3 has 16 amino acids. The V gene end was trimmed by 3 bases and the J gene end by 7 bases; junction bases not matched to a gene: 11. The CDR3 DNA is TGTGCCAGCAGCCAGCTTTCCGGGACTAGTTCTAATGAGCAGTTCTTC. Encoded protein: CASSQLSGTSSNEQFF.

The rearrangement uses TRBV19 and TRBJ2-3, with TRBD2 matching 7 bases. V was pared by 3 bases and J by 6 bases, with 12 bases of the junction left unmatched. The CDR3 runs to 16 residues. The germline gives CDR1 LNHDA, CDR2 SQIVND (reference sequence). In DNA form, the CDR3 reads TGTGCCAGTAGTATTTCCGGGGGGAAGATAACGGATACGCAGTATTTT. It yields the protein CASSISGGKITDTQYF.

The chain carries TRBV27 and TRBJ2-2; D ambiguous. This CDR3 has 15 amino acids. Trimming took off 5 bases at V and 3 bases at J, with 13 bases between the two ends. Germline V gives CDR1 MNHEY, CDR2 SMNVEV (reference sequence). DNA of the CDR3: TGTGCCAGCAGTCCAGCTCGAGCGTACACCGGGGAGCTGTTTTTT. It yields the protein CASSPARAYTGELFF.

The chain uses TRBV15 and TRBJ1-2; 8 nucleotides agree with TRBD1. Trimming cost V 0 bases and J 0 bases; bases outside gene matches: 6. The CDR3 runs 17 residues. Germline V gives CDR1 LNHNV, CDR2 YYDKDF (reference sequence). The CDR3 sequence is CATSRDRRTGTNYGYTF. CDR3 coding DNA: TGTGCCACCAGCAGAGATAGGAGGACAGGGACTAACTATGGCTACACCTTC.

This clone was picked up a small number of times. The rearrangement links TRBV7-6 to TRBJ2-7; tentative D call: TRBD1 (6 bases). CDR1 is SGHVS and CDR2 is FNYEAQ in the germline V gene. Trimming stripped 1 base from V and 5 bases from J, with 15 bases between. The CDR3 contains 15 residues. The CDR3 region is CASSLEGGAAHEQYF. The DNA for the CDR3 is TGTGCCAGCAGCTTAGAAGGGGGAGCGGCCCACGAGCAGTACTTC. Full variable domain (remainder filled in from reference TRBV7-6 and TRBJ2-7): GAGVSQSPRYKVTKRGQDVALRCDPISGHVSLYWYRQALGQGPEFLTYFNYEAQQDKSGLPNDRFSAERPEGSISTLTIQRTEQRDSAMYRCASSLEGGAAHEQYFGPGTRLTVT.